These 21 T cell receptor beta chains originate from one sample sequenced in a study of blood T cell repertoires in COVID-19 (dated by TCRdb to 2020 to 2022). Library creation used the immunoSEQ multiplex PCR assay. As stored in TCRdb, this immuneACCESS dataset retains in-frame rearrangements with V and J assigned. A fraction of the clones does not appear; measured against another copy, unresolved V genes explain less than half of the discrepancy, and the remainder lacks a known reason. The sample has 100,000 to 130,000 clones on record, about three quarters of them singletons. Around 4.4% of the sample is taken by the ten largest. Sequences were obtained from peripheral blood. These receptors were taken from a man in his sixties or seventies with acute or convalescent COVID-19.

The V and J genes are TRBV6-6 and TRBJ2-1, with TRBD1 matching 8 bases. With V trimmed by 6 bases and J by 8 bases, 12 bases remained unmatched. The CDR3 has 15 residues. Germline CDR1 and CDR2: MNHNY and SVGAGI (reference sequence). CDR3 amino acids: CASRAPGQEFDEQFF. The CDR3 bases are TGTGCCAGCAGAGCCCCGGGACAGGAGTTCGATGAGCAGTTCTTC.

The V and J genes are TRBV6-5 and TRBJ2-2, with D possibly being TRBD2 (6 bases). V lost 5 bases and J lost 5, with 12 bases in between. This CDR3 region has 14 residues. Germline V CDR1 and CDR2: MNHEY, SVGAGI. CDR3 sequence (DNA): TGTGCCAGCAGTAAACTGGGGAGGACCGGGGAGCTGTTTTTT. Encoded protein: CASSKLGRTGELFF.

The chain combines TRBV9 with TRBJ2-2; TRBD2 matches at 12 bases. V trimming: 1 base; J trimming: 4 bases; junction bases outside the gene matches: 5. Per the germline V gene, CDR1 is SGDLS and CDR2 is YYNGEE. The CDR3 has 17 amino acids. CDR3 nucleotide sequence: TGTGCCAGCAGCGTATTCCCTAGCGGGGGGGCCACCGGGGAGCTGTTTTTT. Encoded protein: CASSVFPSGGATGELFF. Based on the CDR3 plus reference TRBV9 and TRBJ2-2, the full variable domain is DSGVTQTPKHLITATGQRVTLRCSPRSGDLSVYWYQQSLDQGLQFLIQYYNGEERAKGNILERFSAQQFPDLHSELNLSSLELGDSALYFCASSVFPSGGATGELFFGEGSRLTVL.

This clone was detected a few times. V and J are TRBV11-2 and TRBJ1-1; 8 bases match TRBD1. Germline V gene lookup returns CDR1 SGHAT and CDR2 FQNNGV. CDR3 length equals 14 residues. After removal of 6 bases from V and 6 bases from J, the junction contained 9 bases not matched to a gene. In DNA form, the CDR3 reads TGTGCCAGCAGTTTACAGGGGGACGCGGCTGAAGCTTTCTTT. Residues: CASSLQGDAAEAFF.

This rearrangement joins TRBV7-6 to TRBJ2-1; no clear D. The CDR3 length is 15 residues. The V gene's germline CDR1 is SGHVS and CDR2 FNYEAQ. The ends were cut back, 4 bases at V and 6 bases at J, with 16 bases in the middle. The CDR3 spells CASSSRQDGLNEQFF. The DNA for the CDR3 is TGTGCCAGCAGCTCTCGCCAGGATGGGCTCAATGAGCAGTTCTTC.

The rearrangement uses TRBV12-3 or TRBV12-4 and TRBJ2-7; D remains ambiguous. The CDR3 sequence is 11 residues long. Trimming cost V 6 bases and J 6 bases, with 9 bases left between them. CDR3: CASSLGGEQYF. The CDR3 DNA follows: TGTGCCAGCAGCCTCGGTGGCGAGCAGTACTTC.

The chain is built from TRBV6-1 and TRBJ1-6; D remains ambiguous. Trimming removed 3 bases from V and 10 bases from J, with 13 bases in between. Germline V gene sequence: CDR1 MNHNS, CDR2 SASEGT. The CDR3 runs to 14 residues. CDR3 sequence: CASSELAGRSPLHF. CDR3 DNA: TGTGCCAGCAGTGAGCTCGCAGGCCGCTCACCCCTCCACTTT.

The genes are TRBV5-8 and TRBJ1-5; D is possibly TRBD1 (6 bases). CDR3 length equals 13 residues. Germline V gene data show CDR1 as SGHTS and CDR2 as YDEGEE. Between the trimmed V and J ends, which lost 4 bases and 7 bases, there was a span of 12 bases. The CDR3 nucleotides are TGTGCCAGCAGCCGAGGGGGGGTCCAGCCCCAGCATTTT. Its translation: CASSRGGVQPQHF.

The rearrangement links TRBV10-1 to TRBJ1-6; TRBD1 matches 9 bases. V lost 11 bases to trimming and J lost 7 bases; unmatched junction nucleotides: 6. The germline CDR1 and CDR2 sequences are WNHNN and SYGVQD (reference sequence). The CDR3 has 13 residues. The CDR3, as DNA: TGCGCCGGGGGGACAGGGAAAAATTCACCCCTCCACTTT. This translates into CAGGTGKNSPLHF.

DNA for the CDR3: TGTGCCAGCAGCTTGGCCCCAAGGGGGGGTGAAAAACTGTTTTTT. Its translation: CASSLAPRGGEKLFF. This chain joins TRBV5-6 and TRBJ1-4, with a weak D call TRBD1 (6 bases). Germline V gives CDR1 SGHDT, CDR2 YYEEEE. V lost 0 bases, J lost 7 bases, and 13 bases lay in between. The CDR3 is 15 amino acids.

This chain links TRBV29-1 with TRBJ1-2; D not certain. The CDR3 has 14 residues. Trimming cost V 5 bases and J 4 bases, with 17 bases left between them. CDR1 and CDR2 from the germline V gene are SQVTM and ANQGSEA. The CDR3 loop reads CSVSGLGFGYGYTF. CDR3 in DNA: TGCAGCGTTTCTGGACTCGGTTTTGGCTATGGCTACACCTTC.

The V call is TRBV7-6, the J call TRBJ2-5; 10 nucleotides align to TRBD1. Trimming at V came to 3 bases and at J to 0 bases, leaving 13 bases not matched to a gene. The V gene's germline CDR1 is SGHVS and CDR2 FNYEAQ. The CDR3 is 19 residues long. CDR3 bases: TGTGCCAGCAGCTTCCCTGGGACAGGGGCGAGTCTGGACCAAGAGACCCAGTACTTC. Its translation: CASSFPGTGASLDQETQYF.

The chain combines TRBV6-5 with TRBJ1-1; TRBD1 matches 10 bases. The CDR3 loop spans 14 amino acids. The ends lost 7 bases at V and 5 bases at J; junction bases unmatched: 7. Germline V gene lookup returns CDR1 MNHEY and CDR2 SVGAGI. Written as DNA, the CDR3 is TGTGCCAGCACTCTAGGACAGGGGGAGACTGAAGCTTTCTTT. It translates to CASTLGQGETEAFF.

V gene TRBV5-1 combines with J gene TRBJ2-5; D may be TRBD2 (6 bases). V lost 1 base and J 3 bases, leaving 10 bases between the germline ends. The CDR3 contains 14 residues. Per germline, CDR1 SGHRS and CDR2 YFSETQ. This CDR3 reads CASSLWGVEETQYF. The CDR3, as DNA: TGCGCCAGCAGCTTGTGGGGGGTCGAAGAGACCCAGTACTTC.

The rearrangement uses TRBV24-1 and TRBJ2-1; 7 bases map to TRBD2. The CDR3 extends over 14 amino acids. Losses at the gene ends were 5 bases for V and 6 bases for J; bases not matched to a gene: 6. The germline CDR1 and CDR2 sequences are KGHDR and SFDVKD. For the CDR3, the DNA is TGTGCCACCAGTGGTGGGGGGGTAGGCAATGAGCAGTTCTTC. Its protein product is CATSGGGVGNEQFF.

The rearrangement uses TRBV27 and TRBJ2-3; TRBD1 matches at 7 bases. V dropped 5 bases and J dropped 3; count of bases not matched to a gene: 2. Germline V gene lookup returns CDR1 MNHEY and CDR2 SMNVEV (reference sequence). This CDR3 is built from 13 residues. The CDR3 sequence: CASSDRVTDTQYF. The CDR3 nucleotides are TGTGCCAGCAGTGACAGGGTGACAGATACGCAGTATTTT.

This clone has just a few counts. The chain joins TRBV18 to TRBJ2-2; D possibly corresponds to TRBD2 (7 bases). V lost 4 bases and J 6 bases, leaving 18 bases between the germline ends. CDR3 length: 16 amino acids. Germline-derived CDR1 and CDR2 are KGHSH and LQKENI. CDR3 sequence reads: CASSLIGGLNAGELFF. CDR3 DNA: TGTGCCAGCTCACTTATCGGGGGGCTGAATGCCGGGGAGCTGTTTTTT. Using reference TRBV18 and TRBJ2-2 for the parts outside the CDR3, the full variable domain is NAGVMQNPRHLVRRRGQEARLRCSPMKGHSHVYWYRQLPEEGLKFMVYLQKENIIDESGMPKERFSAEFPKEGPSILRIQQVVRGDSAAYFCASSLIGGLNAGELFFGEGSRLTVL.

The gene calls are TRBV4-1 and TRBJ1-4, with D perhaps matching TRBD1 (5 bases). This CDR3 has 14 residues. Germline values: CDR1 MGHRA, CDR2 YSYEKL. Trimming shortened V by 4 bases and J by 5 bases, and 11 bases separated the two germline ends. The CDR3 region has the DNA TGCGCCAGCAGCCTCGGGACTTACAATGAAAAACTGTTTTTT. Its protein product is CASSLGTYNEKLFF.

The V call is TRBV3-1 (or the pseudogene TRBV3-2), the J call TRBJ2-7; D possibly corresponds to TRBD2 (5 bases). The CDR3 extends over 13 amino acids. Trimming stripped 6 bases from V and 2 bases from J, with 11 bases between. Germline CDR1 and CDR2: LGHDT and YNNKEL (reference sequence). The CDR3 region is CASSPDGTYEQYF. The CDR3 DNA sequence: TGTGCCAGCAGTCCAGACGGGACCTACGAGCAGTACTTC.

V usage is TRBV19 and J usage is TRBJ1-1; 7 nucleotides match TRBD1. The germline V gene encodes CDR1 LNHDA and CDR2 SQIVND (reference sequence). Unmatched junction bases numbered 3, after V lost 5 bases and J lost 0 bases. The CDR3 sequence is 14 residues long. The CDR3 DNA reads TGTGCCAGTAGTCTTGGACAGGTGAACACTGAAGCTTTCTTT. This codes for CASSLGQVNTEAFF.

In this sample, this clone turned up once. The chain has TRBV10-2 and TRBJ1-2; 8 positions match TRBD1. The CDR3 spans 16 residues. CDR1 is WSHSY and CDR2 is SAAADI in the germline V gene. The V and J ends lost 4 bases and 3 bases, in that order; junction bases with no gene match: 10. CDR3 bases: TGCGCCAGCAGTGGGGCCACAGGGGGAGTGGACTATGGCTACACCTTC. It yields the protein CASSGATGGVDYGYTF.